The present entry profiles one T cell receptor beta chain with its context. Its antigen remains unidentified. Caucasian adults residing in Nashville, Tennessee made up all the donors. This record belongs to a study of shared clonotypes between healthy human individuals. There are 14 residues in the CDR3. The junction had 4 bases not matched to a gene; V was cut back by 2 bases and J by 8 bases. Germline CDR1 reads MNHEY; CDR2 reads SVGAGI. Study-wide findings and caveats: Collection of samples was limited to blood; tissue repertoires likely differ. Large depth notwithstanding, sorted-subset sequencing proved incomplete by rarefaction.

Per the authors' pipeline: ImmunoSEQ supplied junction-only sequences lacking quality scores, so filtering was different. Generated by immunoSEQ multiplex PCR, the TCRdb table keeps only in-frame clones and is missing some. For V, J and clone size, that table is used; D and trimming come from the DNA. Among roughly 1 million clones listed, 75% to 80% were seen once. The sample consisted of memory CD4+ T cells from PBMCs. Stated subset: CD45RA-negative fraction. The origin of this receptor is a man between 18 and 35 years old in good health. Some clones in this sample may be carry-over from other donors' samples. This chain links TRBV6-5 with TRBJ2-1; 9 positions agree with TRBD1. DNA of the CDR3: TGTGCCAGCAGTTACCGGGGACAGGGCTATGAGCAGTTCTTC. It encodes CASSYRGQGYEQFF.